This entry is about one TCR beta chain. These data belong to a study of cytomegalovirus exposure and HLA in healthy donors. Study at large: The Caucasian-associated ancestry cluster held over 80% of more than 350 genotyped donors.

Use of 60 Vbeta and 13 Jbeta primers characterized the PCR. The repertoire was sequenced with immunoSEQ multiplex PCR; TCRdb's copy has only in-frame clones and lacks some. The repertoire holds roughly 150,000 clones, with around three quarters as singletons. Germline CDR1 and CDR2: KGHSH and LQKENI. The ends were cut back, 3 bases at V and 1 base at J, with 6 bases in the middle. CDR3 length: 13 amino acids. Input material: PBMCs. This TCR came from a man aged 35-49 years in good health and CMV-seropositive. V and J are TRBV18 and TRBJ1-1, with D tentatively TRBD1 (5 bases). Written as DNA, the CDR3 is TGTGCCAGCTCACCGGACACGAACACTGAAGCTTTCTTT. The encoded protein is CASSPDTNTEAFF.